This T cell receptor beta chain was obtained from a study of T-cell memory formation after mild COVID-19. Study information: The two donors had largely donor-specific TCR clusters. General study results and limits: Pre-infection memory harbored some responding clones, suggesting cross-reactive memory joined. Shrinking CD4+ clones were chiefly CM and EM; CD8+ ones were chiefly EMRA. Among clones peaking at day 37 in the second wave, SARS-CoV-2 specificity remained unconfirmed.

Remarks on this clonotype: Its antigen is still unknown.

TCRdb processed the 5' RACE reads anew with MiXCR; each CDR3 protein has one entry. Of roughly 320,000 distinct CDR3 sequences in the sample, around 30% are singletons; the top ten hold approximately 13%. The specimen sequenced was PBMCs or a T cell subset sorted from them (not recorded which). This receptor was obtained from an adult woman who had mild COVID-19 (a few samples of this study predate the infection). Cell type and time point are not known.

As DNA, the CDR3 is TGTGCCAGCAGCTCCGACATAGGGCCAGGAAGGCACACCATATATTTT. Translating gives CASSSDIGPGRHTIYF. The chain is built from TRBV7-2 and TRBJ1-3; no firm D call. This CDR3 contains 16 residues. Germline CDR1 SGHTA, CDR2 FQGNSA. The ends were cut back, 4 bases at V and 8 bases at J, with 21 bases in the middle.